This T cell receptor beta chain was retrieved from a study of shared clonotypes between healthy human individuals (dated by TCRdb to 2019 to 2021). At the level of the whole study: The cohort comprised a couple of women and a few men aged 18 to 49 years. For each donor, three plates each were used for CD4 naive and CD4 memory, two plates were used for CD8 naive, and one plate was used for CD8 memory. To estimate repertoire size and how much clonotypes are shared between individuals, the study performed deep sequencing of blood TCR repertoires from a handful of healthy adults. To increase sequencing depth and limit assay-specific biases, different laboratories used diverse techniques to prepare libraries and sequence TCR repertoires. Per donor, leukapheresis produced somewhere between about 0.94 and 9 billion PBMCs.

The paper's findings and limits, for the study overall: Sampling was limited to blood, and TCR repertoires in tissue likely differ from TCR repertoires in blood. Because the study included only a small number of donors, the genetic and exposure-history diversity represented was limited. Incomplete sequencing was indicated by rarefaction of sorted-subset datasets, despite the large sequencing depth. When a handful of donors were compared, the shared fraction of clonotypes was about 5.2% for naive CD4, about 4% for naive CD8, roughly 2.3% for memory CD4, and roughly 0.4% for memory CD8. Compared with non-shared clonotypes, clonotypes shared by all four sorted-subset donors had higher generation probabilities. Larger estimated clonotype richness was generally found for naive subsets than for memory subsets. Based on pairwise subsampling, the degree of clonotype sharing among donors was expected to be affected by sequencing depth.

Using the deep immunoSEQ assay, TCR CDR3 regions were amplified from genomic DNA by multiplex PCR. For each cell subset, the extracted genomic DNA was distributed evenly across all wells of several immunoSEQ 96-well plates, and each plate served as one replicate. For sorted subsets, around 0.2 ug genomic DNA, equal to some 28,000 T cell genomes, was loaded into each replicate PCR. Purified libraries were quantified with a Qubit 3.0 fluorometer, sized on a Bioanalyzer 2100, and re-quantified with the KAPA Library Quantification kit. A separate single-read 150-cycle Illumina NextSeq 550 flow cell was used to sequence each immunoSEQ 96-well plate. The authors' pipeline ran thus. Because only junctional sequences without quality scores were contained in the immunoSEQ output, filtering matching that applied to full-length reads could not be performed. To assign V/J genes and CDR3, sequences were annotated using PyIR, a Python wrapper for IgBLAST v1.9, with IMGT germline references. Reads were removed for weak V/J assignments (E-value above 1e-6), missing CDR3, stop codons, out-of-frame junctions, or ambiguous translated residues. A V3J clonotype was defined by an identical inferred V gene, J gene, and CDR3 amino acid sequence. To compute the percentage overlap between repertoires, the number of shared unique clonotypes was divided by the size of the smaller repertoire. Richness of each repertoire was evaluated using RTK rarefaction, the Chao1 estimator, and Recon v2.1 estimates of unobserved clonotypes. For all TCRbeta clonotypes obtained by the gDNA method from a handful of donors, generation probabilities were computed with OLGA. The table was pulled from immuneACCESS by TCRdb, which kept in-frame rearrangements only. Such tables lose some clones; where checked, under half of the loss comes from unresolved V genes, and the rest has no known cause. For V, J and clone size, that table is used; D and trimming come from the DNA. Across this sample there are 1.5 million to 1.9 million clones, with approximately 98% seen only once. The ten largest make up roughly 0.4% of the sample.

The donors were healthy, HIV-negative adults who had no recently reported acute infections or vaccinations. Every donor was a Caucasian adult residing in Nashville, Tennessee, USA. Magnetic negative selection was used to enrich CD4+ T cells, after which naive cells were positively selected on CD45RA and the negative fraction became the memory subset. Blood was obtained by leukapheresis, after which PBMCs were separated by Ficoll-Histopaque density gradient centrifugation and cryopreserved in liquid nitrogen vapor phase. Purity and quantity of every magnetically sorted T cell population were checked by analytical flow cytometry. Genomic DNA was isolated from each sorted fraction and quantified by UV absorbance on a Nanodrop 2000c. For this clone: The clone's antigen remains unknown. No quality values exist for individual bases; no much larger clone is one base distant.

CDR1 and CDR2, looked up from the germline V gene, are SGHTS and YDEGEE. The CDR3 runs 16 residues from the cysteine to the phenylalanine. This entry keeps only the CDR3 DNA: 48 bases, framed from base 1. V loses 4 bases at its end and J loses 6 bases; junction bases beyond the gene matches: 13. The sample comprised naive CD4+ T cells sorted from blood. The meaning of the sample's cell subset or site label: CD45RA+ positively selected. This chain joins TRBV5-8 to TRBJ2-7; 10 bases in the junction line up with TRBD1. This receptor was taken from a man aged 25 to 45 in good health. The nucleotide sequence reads TGTGCCAGCAGCAAATACCGGGACAGGGGTATACCCGAGCAGTACTTC. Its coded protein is CASSKYRDRGIPEQYF. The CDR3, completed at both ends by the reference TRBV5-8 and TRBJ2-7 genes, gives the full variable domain EAGVTQSPTHLIKTRGQQATLRCSPISGHTSVYWYQQALGLGLQFLLWYDEGEERNRGNFPPRFSGRQFPNYSSELNVNALELEDSALYLCASSKYRDRGIPEQYFGPGTRLTVT.